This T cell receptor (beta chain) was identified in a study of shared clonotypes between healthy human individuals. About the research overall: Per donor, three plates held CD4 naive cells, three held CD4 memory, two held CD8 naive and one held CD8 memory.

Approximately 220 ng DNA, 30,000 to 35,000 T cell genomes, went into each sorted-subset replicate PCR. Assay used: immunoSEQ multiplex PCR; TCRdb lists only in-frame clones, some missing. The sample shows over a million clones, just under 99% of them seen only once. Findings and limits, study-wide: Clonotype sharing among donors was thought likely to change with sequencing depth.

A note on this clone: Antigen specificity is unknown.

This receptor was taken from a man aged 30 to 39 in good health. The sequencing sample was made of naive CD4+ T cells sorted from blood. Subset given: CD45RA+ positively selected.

The DNA for the CDR3 is TGTGCCAGTAGTATAGATCGACAGGGAACCCGATATGAAAAACTGTTTTTT. Protein: CASSIDRQGTRYEKLFF. The chain employs TRBV19 and TRBJ1-4; 7 nucleotides align to TRBD1. The J segment lost 6 bases and the V segment lost 0 bases, leaving 10 bases of the junction unmatched. There are 17 residues in the CDR3. CDR1 is LNHDA, CDR2 SQIVND, per germline (reference sequence).